This TCR beta chain appears in the sequencing data of a study of identical twins. Broader study findings: Where out-of-frame alpha sequences were twin-shared, they showed excess low generation probability. Abundant beta clonotypes from cord blood bore fewer insertions; memory repertoires lacked this pattern. Models underpredicted monozygotic twin sharing of out-of-frame TCR alpha.

The CDR3 sequence is 14 residues long. In germline, CDR1 is MNHEY, CDR2 SMNVEV (reference sequence). Deletions cut 4 bases from V and 5 bases from J, with 11 bases between. Through template switching, a universal primer site was introduced, and the cDNA contained unique molecular identifiers. MiXCR, applied by TCRdb to the 5' RACE reads, yields one record per CDR3 protein. Among about 490,000 distinct CDR3 sequences, around 15% were seen once, and the ten largest hold roughly 0.43%. This clonotype was observed a handful of times. Its antigen is undetermined. The same sample was also studied in work on yellow fever vaccine responses in identical twins.

The TCR originated in a woman aged 18-29 years in good health. Sample: CD4+ T cells sorted from blood. This rearrangement joins TRBV27 to TRBJ2-2; D is possibly TRBD1 (6 bases). The CDR3 sequence is CASSSGVLTGELFF. DNA of the CDR3: TGTGCCAGCAGTTCAGGGGTTTTGACCGGGGAGCTGTTTTTT.